This TCR beta chain was captured in a study of monozygotic twins with inflammatory bowel disease. Overall study results and limits: Distinct T cell subtypes could not be told apart. Researchers reported no repertoire similarity difference between concordant and discordant twins, possibly from limited power.

TCRdb reprocessed the 5' RACE reads, keeping one entry per CDR3 protein, no DNA. Across just over 300,000 distinct CDR3 sequences, the top ten clones capture roughly 5.8% of the sample. Germline V gene data show CDR1 as SGHVS and CDR2 as FQNEAQ. This CDR3 has 14 amino acids. A note on this clonotype: What it recognizes is unknown.

The TCR sequence derives from a human donor with ulcerative colitis or Crohn's disease, or a healthy co-twin of an affected twin (not recorded which). J is TRBJ2-7 and V is TRBV7-8; as DNA is missing, the TRBD1 call by TCRdb cannot be tested. The sequencing sample was made of blood. This chain's CDR3 is CASSFRPGLYEQYF.